Listed here is a single T cell receptor (beta chain). This clonotype was seen only a few times. The antigen it binds to is not known. No quality values exist for individual bases; no much larger clone is one base distant. The library was generated by 5' RACE. Reads for this sample came from an Illumina HiSeq 2000. Template switching added a universal primer binding site, and the final cDNA carried a unique molecular identifier that allowed TCR cDNA molecules to be counted accurately. Specific primers in the conserved constant-segment region were used to synthesize first-strand cDNA for TCR alpha and beta chains. To control for contamination, every cDNA library carried two barcodes: a SMART-Mk sample barcode plus Illumina barcodes. TruSeq adapter sequences, together with Illumina sample barcodes, were added in two successive PCR steps. The TCR alpha and beta cDNA libraries were sequenced on the Illumina HiSeq platform using custom primers. The original pipeline was this. MiGEC was used to process raw reads and extract unique molecular identifiers, and MiXCR was used to find CDR3 positions. Recombination models were inferred per individual with the repgenHMM and IGoR tools using an EM algorithm. The tcR package in R was used for shared clonotype analysis, with sharing normalized by the product of cloneset sizes. To study raw recombination free of thymic and clonal selection effects, out-of-frame nonproductive sequences were analyzed. Clones were called with MiXCR by TCRdb after fastp trimmed the public reads at Q25, and only in-frame beta chains were retained. Merged by CDR3 protein, the rows form single entries marked with the most common genes and DNA. The V and J calls, along with clone size, are taken from TCRdb and not from the paper's own processing. A total of about 900,000 distinct CDR3 sequences appear in this sample, about 12% of them only once. The top ten clonotypes cover 1.5% to 2% of the sample.

This entry comes from a study of identical twins (dated by TCRdb to the mid-2010s). For the wider study: The study deep-sequenced TCR alpha and beta repertoires from monozygotic twins, unrelated adults of various ages and cord blood to test whether fetal clonotypes persist. Replicate twin experiments were performed at different times using different library preparation protocols to rule out contamination. Study-wide findings and limitations: Abundant cord blood beta clonotypes carried fewer insertions; young adult naive repertoires showed a weaker similar trend, while memory repertoires showed none. Excess twin sharing in beta out-of-frame sequences was weaker because fewer shared sequences lowered the signal-to-noise ratio. Because the same donors could not be followed over many years, the conclusions depended on cross-sectional statistical analysis. Compared with coincidental sharing between unrelated individuals, out-of-frame TCR alpha sequences shared between twins had an excess of sequences with low generation probability. Recombination models systematically underestimated out-of-frame TCR alpha sharing in monozygotic twins but agreed with sharing between unrelated individuals. Invariant T cells such as MAIT and iNKT could partly confound zero-insertion analyses, although diverse VJ usage argued against such confounding for most clonotypes.

CDR1 DFQATT and CDR2 SNEGSKA are derived from the germline V gene (reference sequence). The CDR3 measures 17 amino acids from cysteine to phenylalanine. Only the CDR3 DNA stays, 51 bases, in frame from base 1. Compared with germline, V lacks 0 bases and J lacks 3 bases; bases without a gene match: 12. Every donor in the study was a healthy Caucasian. Three pairs of female monozygotic twins, all aged roughly 18 to 29 years, were included in the twin cohort. The RNA used for TCR libraries was isolated from peripheral blood mononuclear cells. These records were also assigned to another study, of yellow fever vaccine responses in identical twins. The second study's paper adds: According to the authors, in identical twins the way T cells responded to vaccination appeared partly convergent and partly personalized. In identical twins, the study followed T cell clones that responded to the vaccine with precision.

The receptor comes from a woman aged 18-29 years in good health. This chain is built from TRBV20-1 and TRBJ2-7, with TRBD2 matching 9 junction bases. The sequenced sample consisted of PBMCs. The nucleotide sequence is given as TGCAGTGCTAGAGATTTTTGGGCGGCGGGAGGGCACTACGAGCAGTACTTC. It specifies CSARDFWAAGGHYEQYF.